This T cell receptor (beta chain) came from a study of T cell responses to AZD1222 COVID-19 vaccine. The data were produced by immunoSEQ multiplex PCR, yet TCRdb's version contains in-frame clones alone and is incomplete. In the table there are approximately 140,000 clones, over 80% of which are singletons. The sample in question was peripheral blood, obtained on day 0 of MenACWY control vaccination. The sequence came from an adult in good health.

CDR3 sequence reads: CAISPTSGADNSPLHF. In nucleotides, the CDR3 is TGTGCCATCAGCCCCACCTCGGGGGCGGATAATTCACCCCTCCACTTT. The chain links TRBV10-3 to TRBJ1-6; D possibly corresponds to TRBD1 (6 bases). The length of the CDR3 is 16 residues. The V end lost 6 bases, the J end lost 5 bases, and 17 bases lay between the germline ends. Germline V gene lookup returns CDR1 ENHRY and CDR2 SYGVKD.